This T cell receptor beta chain emerged from a study of T cell repertoires in cytomegalovirus infection. General study findings and limits: Summed frequency of public TCR beta families distinguished CMV carriers with the relevant HLA.

One entry per CDR3 protein results from TCRdb running MiXCR on the reads. The table shows approximately 320,000 distinct CDR3 sequences, with more than 8% occurring only once. V lost 4 bases to trimming and J lost 4 bases, with 16 bases between them. The germline gives CDR1 SGHVS, CDR2 FQNEAQ. This CDR3 comprises 15 residues. With respect to this clonotype: Antigen specificity is unknown.

Material: PBMCs. The chain has TRBV7-8 and TRBJ2-5, with D unclear. The TCR comes from a human donor in good health (CMV status not recorded). Some clones in this sample may be carry-over from other donors' samples. CDR3: CASSSPGLPAETQYF. The CDR3 DNA reads TGTGCCAGCAGCTCCCCCGGGCTACCGGCAGAGACCCAGTACTTC.